Below, 21 T cell receptor beta chains from the same sample are listed, as sequenced in a study of T cells expressing NK-cell markers. TCRdb reprocessed the 5' RACE reads, keeping one entry per CDR3 protein, no DNA. The table for this sample gives about 440,000 distinct CDR3 sequences. The sample comprised blood T cells: a sorted CD56 or NKG2C T cell subset, CD4+ or CD8+ T cells, or bulk PBMC T cells (not recorded which). These receptors came from a woman between 18 and 70 years old in good health.

V gene TRBV7-6 combines with J gene TRBJ2-3; TCRdb's D call of TRBD2 is untestable without DNA. Germline V gene sequence: CDR1 SGHVS, CDR2 FNYEAQ. The CDR3 has 18 residues. The CDR3 region is CASSLGGLAGGAKDTQYF.

The genes are TRBV9 and TRBJ2-1; TCRdb selects TRBD1, and the lack of DNA leaves this call unchecked. In germline, CDR1 is SGDLS, CDR2 YYNGEE. The CDR3 extends over 16 amino acids. This CDR3 is CASSVGLQGERVEQFF.

The chain recombines TRBV28 with TRBJ2-7; TCRdb reports TRBD2, a call that lacks DNA to check it against. The length of the CDR3 is 14 residues. Germline V lookup: CDR1 MDHEN, CDR2 SYDVKM. The CDR3 reads CASRGDGIAYEQYF.

The chain uses TRBV7-2 and TRBJ2-3; no DNA is available, so the TRBD2 call from TCRdb remains unchecked. Per germline, CDR1 SGHTA and CDR2 FQGNSA. CDR3 length: 16 residues. This CDR3 is CASSSGATSGGDTQYF. The entire variable domain, with the rest obtained from reference TRBV7-2 and TRBJ2-3, is as follows: GAGVSQSPSNKVTEKGKDVELRCDPISGHTALYWYRQSLGQGLEFLIYFQGNSAPDKSGLPSDRFSAERTGGSVSTLTIQRTQQEDSAVYLCASSSGATSGGDTQYFGPGTRLTVL.

The chain employs TRBV7-2 and TRBJ2-1. This CDR3 contains 13 residues. The germline gives CDR1 SGHTA, CDR2 FQGNSA. This chain's CDR3 is CAVGEISYNEQFF.

The rearrangement uses TRBV10-2 and TRBJ2-3; checking the TCRdb D call of TRBD2 is not possible without DNA. This CDR3 is 16 amino acids long. CDR1 is WSHSY and CDR2 is SAAADI in the germline V gene. The CDR3: CASSARAGGTTDTQYF.

The CDR3 loop reads CSALKGLSDTQYF. V and J are TRBV29-1 and TRBJ2-3; lacking DNA, the TRBD2 call made by TCRdb goes unchecked. CDR3 length equals 13 residues. Germline V gene sequence: CDR1 SQVTM, CDR2 ANQGSEA.

The chain links TRBV7-2 to TRBJ2-5; TCRdb picks TRBD2, but there is no DNA to check that call. The CDR3 length is 14 residues. The germline gives CDR1 SGHTA, CDR2 FQGNSA. CDR3 loop: CASSLEPAGGTQYF.

The V and J genes are TRBV20-1 and TRBJ2-1; as DNA is missing, the TRBD1 call by TCRdb cannot be tested. CDR1 and CDR2 (germline): DFQATT, SNEGSKA (reference sequence). The CDR3 has 16 residues. The CDR3 sequence is CSASDQGTARYNEQFF.

The chain uses TRBV29-1 and TRBJ2-3; TCRdb indicates TRBD1, and absent DNA this call remains unverified. The CDR3 totals 14 residues. CDR1 and CDR2 (germline): SQVTM, ANQGSEA. CDR3 protein: CGGGPDPSTDTQYF.

The J gene is TRBJ2-1, the V gene TRBV4-3. Germline assignment: CDR1 LGHNA and CDR2 YSLEER. This CDR3 contains 14 residues. The CDR3 here is CASSQGGPLNEQFF.

This chain uses TRBV9 with TRBJ2-3. Per the germline V gene, CDR1 is SGDLS and CDR2 is YYNGEE. CDR3 size: 14 residues. CDR3 residues: CASSVAEPTDTQYF.

The chain combines TRBV11-2 with TRBJ2-1; with no DNA, the TCRdb D assignment of TRBD1 cannot be verified. The CDR3 is 15 amino acids. Per germline, CDR1 SGHAT and CDR2 FQNNGV. CDR3 region: CASSLWGGSSGEQFF.

The chain couples TRBV12-3 or TRBV12-4 to TRBJ1-6. CDR3 length: 14 amino acids. CDR3 sequence: CASSFRFGDSPLHF.

The chain employs TRBV9 and TRBJ2-3. This CDR3 has 15 amino acids. Germline values: CDR1 SGDLS, CDR2 YYNGEE. CDR3: CASSVEGIGTDTQYF.

This chain connects TRBV20-1 to TRBJ1-2; with no DNA, the TCRdb D assignment of TRBD1 cannot be verified. Germline CDR1 is DFQATT and CDR2 is SNEGSKA (reference sequence). This CDR3 has 16 amino acids. The CDR3 is CSARPPTGQGAYGYTF.

The V gene is TRBV12-3 or TRBV12-4, the J gene TRBJ1-5; there is no DNA to check the TCRdb D call of TRBD1. This CDR3 spans 15 amino acids. The CDR3 protein is CASSLRDTSNQPQHF.

The rearrangement joins TRBV20-1 to TRBJ2-5; the D call of TRBD2 rests on TCRdb alone, since no DNA is present to check it. Germline V gives CDR1 DFQATT, CDR2 SNEGSKA (reference sequence). This CDR3 contains 15 residues. CDR3 sequence reads: CSATPGTSGQETQYF.

The rearrangement joins TRBV7-8 to TRBJ2-3; no DNA is available, so the TRBD1 call from TCRdb remains unchecked. The CDR3 loop spans 14 amino acids. Germline V lookup: CDR1 SGHVS, CDR2 FQNEAQ. CDR3 residues: CASGKGGTMDTQYF.

The chain uses TRBV6-1 and TRBJ1-6. Looked up from germline, CDR1 is MNHNS and CDR2 is SASEGT. The CDR3 is 14 residues long. The CDR3 loop is CASTWFAVPSPLHF.

CDR3 loop: CASSPPAVNQPQHF. V and J are TRBV12-3 or TRBV12-4 and TRBJ1-5. The CDR3 runs 14 residues.